This TCR beta chain originates from a study of graft-versus-host responses after intestinal transplantation. The overall study: Multivisceral, liver-intestinal, or isolated intestinal grafts were transplanted into recipients. Tacrolimus and steroids were given for around 3 years to all recipients after anti-thymocyte globulin induction.

Sequenced by immunoSEQ multiplex PCR; TCRdb stores in-frame clones only, minus some. The sample consists of around 30,000 clones, around 80% of them appearing once. Investigators treated the graft tissue so that it released intraepithelial and lamina propria lymphocytes. The ends were cut back, 2 bases at V and 0 bases at J, with 12 bases in the middle. The CDR3 has 15 residues. Germline lookup yields CDR1 SGDLS and CDR2 YYNGEE. This receptor was obtained from a human patient who received an intestinal transplant, so some T cells may come from the graft donor. The source was ileum tissue, collected 98 days after intestinal transplantation. The V and J genes are TRBV9 and TRBJ2-7; D may be TRBD1 (5 bases). CDR3 nucleotides: TGTGCCAGCAGCGTTCAGGGTTTAGACTCCTACGAGCAGTACTTC. Its translation: CASSVQGLDSYEQYF.